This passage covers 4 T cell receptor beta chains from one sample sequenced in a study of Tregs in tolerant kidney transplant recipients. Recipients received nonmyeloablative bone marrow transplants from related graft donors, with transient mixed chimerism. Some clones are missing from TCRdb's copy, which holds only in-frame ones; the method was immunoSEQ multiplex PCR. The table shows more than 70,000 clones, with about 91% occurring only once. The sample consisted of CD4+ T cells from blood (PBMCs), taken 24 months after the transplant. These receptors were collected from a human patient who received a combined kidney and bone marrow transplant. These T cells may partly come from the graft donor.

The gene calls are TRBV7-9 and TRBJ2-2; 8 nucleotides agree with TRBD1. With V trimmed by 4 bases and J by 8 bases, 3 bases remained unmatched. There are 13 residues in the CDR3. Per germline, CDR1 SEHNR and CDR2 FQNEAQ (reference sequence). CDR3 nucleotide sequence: TGTGCCAGCAGCTCGACAGGGGAGGGGGAGCTGTTTTTT. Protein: CASSSTGEGELFF.

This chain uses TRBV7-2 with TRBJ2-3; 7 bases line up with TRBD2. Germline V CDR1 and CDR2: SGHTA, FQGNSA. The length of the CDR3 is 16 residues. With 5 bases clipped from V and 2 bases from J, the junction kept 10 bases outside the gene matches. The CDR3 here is CASSTGTNRNTDTQYF. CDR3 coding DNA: TGTGCCAGCAGCACCGGGACTAACCGAAACACAGATACGCAGTATTTT.

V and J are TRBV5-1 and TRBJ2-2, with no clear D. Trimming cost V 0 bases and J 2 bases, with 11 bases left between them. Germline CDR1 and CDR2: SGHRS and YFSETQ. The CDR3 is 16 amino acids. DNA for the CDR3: TGCGCCAGCAGCTTGGATCGAGTCCGTAACACCGGGGAGCTGTTTTTT. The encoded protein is CASSLDRVRNTGELFF.

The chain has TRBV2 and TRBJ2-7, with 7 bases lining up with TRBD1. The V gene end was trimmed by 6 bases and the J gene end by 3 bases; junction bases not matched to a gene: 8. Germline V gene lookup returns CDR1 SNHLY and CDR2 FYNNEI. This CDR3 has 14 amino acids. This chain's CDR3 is CASSRDSLGYEQYF. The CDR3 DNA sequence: TGTGCCAGCAGCCGGGACAGCCTTGGCTACGAGCAGTACTTC.